The clone carrying this TCR beta chain was counted only a few times. Antigen unknown. This entry is derived from a study of CD8+ T cells in alopecia areata. After isolation, RNA underwent reverse transcription to generate cDNA as the sequencing template. The method was immunoSEQ multiplex PCR; TCRdb's version includes in-frame clones alone and lacks a portion of them. The sample records over 150,000 clones, about three fifths being singletons. Regarding treatment: oral pan-JAK inhibitor, 5-10 mg twice daily. Whole-study results and caveats: Tofacitinib delivered significant drops in scalp clonality and in expanded CD8+ clones among the top 100.

The CDR3 consists of 15 residues. From germline, CDR1 is SGHAT and CDR2 FQDESV (reference sequence). Trimming removed 5 bases at V and 0 bases at J, with 13 bases between. The rearrangement uses TRBV11-1 and TRBJ1-1, with a tentative D call TRBD1 (5 bases). This receptor was obtained from a human donor with alopecia areata. The sample consisted of CD4+ T cells sorted from blood, taken at week 4, from a patient treated with tofacitinib. CDR3 coding DNA: TGTGCCAGCAGCCAAACGGGGGTTGTGAACACTGAAGCTTTCTTT. Translation gives CASSQTGVVNTEAFF.